These 14 T cell receptor beta chains were all obtained from the same sample, sequenced in a study of shared clonotypes between healthy human individuals. This table comes from immunoSEQ multiplex PCR, and its TCRdb copy is limited to in-frame clones, with some not included. This table holds 850,000 to 1,200,000 clones, approximately 68% found once. The sample was memory CD4+ T cells sorted from blood. Sample subset: CD45RA-negative fraction. The receptors shown here come from a man between 18 and 29 years old in good health.

V gene TRBV9 combines with J gene TRBJ1-6; D is unclear. This CDR3 spans 15 amino acids. V was cut by 4 bases and J by 8 bases, with 16 bases left in between. Germline assignment: CDR1 SGDLS and CDR2 YYNGEE. Here the CDR3 DNA reads TGTGCCAGCAGCCCGTCGGACCTATACGATTCACCCCTCCACTTT. This translates into CASSPSDLYDSPLHF. Looking up the rest from reference TRBV9 and TRBJ1-6 gives the full variable domain: DSGVTQTPKHLITATGQRVTLRCSPRSGDLSVYWYQQSLDQGLQFLIQYYNGEERAKGNILERFSAQQFPDLHSELNLSSLELGDSALYFCASSPSDLYDSPLHFGNGTRLTVT.

The J gene is TRBJ2-5, the V gene TRBV11-2; either TRBD1 or TRBD2 may fit D (5 bases each). The V end lost 5 bases, the J end lost 1 base, and 11 bases lay between the germline ends. CDR1 and CDR2 (germline): SGHAT, FQNNGV. The CDR3 runs to 14 residues. The DNA of the CDR3 is TGTGCCAGCAGCCTGGGACGGATCCAAGAGACCCAGTACTTC. Its protein is CASSLGRIQETQYF.

This chain uses TRBV30 with TRBJ2-1; the match to TRBD2 covers 9 bases. The CDR3 is made up of 15 amino acids. Germline lookup yields CDR1 GTSNPN and CDR2 SVGIG (reference sequence). The J segment lost 4 bases and the V segment lost 0 bases, leaving 4 bases of the junction unmatched. The CDR3 DNA reads TGTGCCTGGAGTGTAAGGCGGGGGGGTTACAATGAGCAGTTCTTC. It specifies CAWSVRRGGYNEQFF.

This chain connects TRBV6-1 to TRBJ1-1; D remains unclear. The CDR3 sequence is 16 residues long. Germline CDR1 and CDR2: MNHNS and SASEGT. Trimming took off 1 base at V and 8 bases at J, with 20 bases between the two ends. The CDR3 protein is CASSEERISPYQEAFF. In DNA, the CDR3 is TGTGCCAGCAGTGAAGAACGAATCAGCCCCTATCAGGAAGCTTTCTTT.

This sequence joins TRBV7-2 and TRBJ2-1, with a weak D call TRBD2 (6 bases). The CDR3 has 15 amino acids. V lost 7 bases to trimming and J lost 3 bases, with 16 bases between them. In germline, CDR1 is SGHTA, CDR2 FQGNSA. The CDR3 coding sequence is TGTGCCAGCACCCCAGGGCGGGAACACTACAATGAGCAGTTCTTC. Translated, it gives CASTPGREHYNEQFF.

The V and J genes are TRBV7-8 and TRBJ2-1, with 7 bases that match TRBD1. Losses at the gene ends were 5 bases for V and 3 bases for J; bases not matched to a gene: 7. The CDR3 contains 15 residues. CDR1 SGHVS and CDR2 FQNEAQ come from the germline V gene. For the CDR3, the DNA is TGTGCCAGCAGCATCAGGACAGGACTCTACAATGAGCAGTTCTTC. Translating it yields CASSIRTGLYNEQFF.

This clone was picked up a small number of times. The rearrangement joins TRBV28 to TRBJ2-7; D is perhaps TRBD2 (5 bases). This CDR3 has 14 amino acids. V was pared by 3 bases and J by 2 bases, with 11 bases between. Germline V gene sequence: CDR1 MDHEN, CDR2 SYDVKM. The CDR3 DNA is TGTGCCAGCAGTTTGGGGAGTATACCCTACGAGCAGTACTTC. It encodes CASSLGSIPYEQYF.

The gene calls are TRBV18 and TRBJ2-7; tentative D call: TRBD2 (6 bases). Per the germline V gene, CDR1 is KGHSH and CDR2 is LQKENI. The CDR3 is made up of 14 amino acids. Trimming took off 2 bases at V and 3 bases at J, with 11 bases between the two ends. Written as DNA, the CDR3 is TGTGCCAGCTCACCAGGGGACTTTCACTACGAGCAGTACTTC. Protein product: CASSPGDFHYEQYF. Variable domain in full (rest from reference TRBV18 and TRBJ2-7): NAGVMQNPRHLVRRRGQEARLRCSPMKGHSHVYWYRQLPEEGLKFMVYLQKENIIDESGMPKERFSAEFPKEGPSILRIQQVVRGDSAAYFCASSPGDFHYEQYFGPGTRLTVT.

CDR3 amino acids: CASSLDKRTGELFF. The CDR3 bases are TGTGCCAGCAGCCTGGACAAAAGGACCGGGGAGCTGTTTTTT. The rearrangement uses TRBV14 and TRBJ2-2, with TRBD1 as a possible D gene (5 bases). The CDR3 sequence is 14 residues long. Germline CDR1 SGHDN, CDR2 FVKESK. V lost 4 bases to trimming and J lost 5 bases, with 11 bases between them. The full variable domain, with the rest looked up from reference TRBV14 and TRBJ2-2, is EAGVTQFPSHSVIEKGQTVTLRCDPISGHDNLYWYRRVMGKEIKFLLHFVKESKQDESGMPNNRFLAERTGGTYSTLKVQPAELEDSGVYFCASSLDKRTGELFFGEGSRLTVL.

The chain is built from TRBV5-1 and TRBJ1-4; 7 bases line up with TRBD1. The germline V gene encodes CDR1 SGHRS and CDR2 YFSETQ. Germline trimming cut 5 bases from V and 5 bases from J; bases unmatched to any gene: 3. The CDR3 is 13 amino acids. The CDR3 protein is CASRRTGNEKLFF. CDR3 DNA: TGCGCCAGCAGACGGACAGGAAATGAAAAACTGTTTTTT. The variable domain in full, completed from reference TRBV5-1 and TRBJ1-4, reads KAGVTQTPRYLIKTRGQQVTLSCSPISGHRSVSWYQQTPGQGLQFLFEYFSETQRNKGNFPGRFSGRQFSNSRSEMNVSTLELGDSALYLCASRRTGNEKLFFGSGTQLSVL.

The chain uses TRBV7-8 and TRBJ2-1; 7 bases agree with TRBD2. Per germline, CDR1 SGHVS and CDR2 FQNEAQ. This CDR3 has 14 amino acids. After removal of 3 bases from V and 4 bases from J, the junction contained 3 bases not matched to a gene. The CDR3 loop reads CASSLGLNYNEQFF. CDR3 in DNA: TGTGCCAGCAGCTTGGGACTAAATTACAATGAGCAGTTCTTC.

The rearrangement uses TRBV5-8 and TRBJ2-1; 8 bases agree with TRBD2. J was trimmed by 3 bases and V by 4 bases; bases with no gene match: 6. Germline loops: CDR1 SGHTS, CDR2 YDEGEE. This CDR3 is 15 amino acids long. The CDR3 protein is CASSPGTRHYNEQFF. The CDR3 nucleotides are TGTGCCAGCAGCCCCGGGACTAGACACTACAATGAGCAGTTCTTC.

This chain joins TRBV9 and TRBJ2-7; 9 bases match TRBD1. V was pared by 0 bases and J by 5 bases, with 12 bases of the junction left unmatched. From germline, CDR1 is SGDLS and CDR2 YYNGEE. This CDR3 is 17 amino acids long. The CDR3 DNA sequence: TGTGCCAGCAGCGTAGGGGGTGTGAGACAGGGGGTCCACGAGCAGTACTTC. It specifies CASSVGGVRQGVHEQYF. Drawing the rest from reference TRBV9 and TRBJ2-7, the complete variable domain is DSGVTQTPKHLITATGQRVTLRCSPRSGDLSVYWYQQSLDQGLQFLIQYYNGEERAKGNILERFSAQQFPDLHSELNLSSLELGDSALYFCASSVGGVRQGVHEQYFGPGTRLTVT.

As concerns this clone: A much larger clone is a single base away; this may be a read error. The chain employs TRBV9 and TRBJ1-6; D is undetermined. The CDR3 sequence is 13 residues long. Germline lookup yields CDR1 SGDLS and CDR2 YYNGEE. Trimming left V 1 base short and J 5 bases short, with 4 bases between. The CDR3 DNA follows: TGTGCCAGCAGCGTACAGAATAATTCACCCCTCCACTTT. It encodes CASSVQNNSPLHF.